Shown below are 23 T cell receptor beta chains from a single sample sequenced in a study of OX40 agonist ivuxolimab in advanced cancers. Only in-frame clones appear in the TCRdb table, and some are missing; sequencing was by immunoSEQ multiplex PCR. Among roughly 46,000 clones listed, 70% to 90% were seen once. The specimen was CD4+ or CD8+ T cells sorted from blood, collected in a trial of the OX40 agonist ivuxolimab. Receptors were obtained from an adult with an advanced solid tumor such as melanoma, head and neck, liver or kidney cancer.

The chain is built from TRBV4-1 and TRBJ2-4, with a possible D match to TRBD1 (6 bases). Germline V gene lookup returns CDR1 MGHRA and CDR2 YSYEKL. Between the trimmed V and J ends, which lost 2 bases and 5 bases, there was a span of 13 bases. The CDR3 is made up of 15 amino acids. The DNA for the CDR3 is TGCGCCAGCAGCCAACCGACAGGTATCGAAAACATTCAGTACTTC. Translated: CASSQPTGIENIQYF.

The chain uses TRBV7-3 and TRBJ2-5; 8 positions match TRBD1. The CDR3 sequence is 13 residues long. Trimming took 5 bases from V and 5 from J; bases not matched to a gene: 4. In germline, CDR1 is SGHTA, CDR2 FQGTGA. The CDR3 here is CASSVQGGETQYF. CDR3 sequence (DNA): TGTGCCAGCAGCGTACAGGGGGGCGAGACCCAGTACTTC.

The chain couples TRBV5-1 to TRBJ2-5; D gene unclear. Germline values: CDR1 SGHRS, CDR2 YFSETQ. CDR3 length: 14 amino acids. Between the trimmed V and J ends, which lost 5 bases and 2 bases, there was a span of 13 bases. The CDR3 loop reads CASRRVVRQETQYF. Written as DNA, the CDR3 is TGCGCCAGCAGAAGGGTTGTTCGACAAGAGACCCAGTACTTC.

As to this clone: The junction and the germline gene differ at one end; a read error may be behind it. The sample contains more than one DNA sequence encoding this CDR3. CDR3 sequence: CATSREGVSSYEQYF. CDR3 DNA: TGTGCCACCTCTAGGGAGGGGGTTTCTTCCTACGAGCAGTATTTC. V and J are TRBV19 and TRBJ2-7; D might be TRBD2 (7 bases). CDR1 is LNHDA and CDR2 is SQIVND in the germline V gene (reference sequence). The CDR3 sequence is 15 residues long.

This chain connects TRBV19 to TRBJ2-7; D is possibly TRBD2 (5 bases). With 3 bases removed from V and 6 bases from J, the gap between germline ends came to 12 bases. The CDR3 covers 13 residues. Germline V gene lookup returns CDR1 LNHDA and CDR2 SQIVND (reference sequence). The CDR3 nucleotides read TGTGCCAGTAGTATTCTGCCGAGGGCCGAGCAGTACTTC. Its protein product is CASSILPRAEQYF.

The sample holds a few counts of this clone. The CDR3 reads CSVRSGHNHDLAKETQYF. DNA for the CDR3: TGCAGCGTACGGTCCGGACACAATCATGATCTGGCTAAAGAGACCCAGTACTTC. This rearrangement joins TRBV29-1 to TRBJ2-5; TRBD1 might be the D (5 bases). Trimming shortened V by 6 bases and J by 3 bases, and 29 bases separated the two germline ends. This CDR3 has 18 residues. CDR1 and CDR2 (germline): SQVTM, ANQGSEA.

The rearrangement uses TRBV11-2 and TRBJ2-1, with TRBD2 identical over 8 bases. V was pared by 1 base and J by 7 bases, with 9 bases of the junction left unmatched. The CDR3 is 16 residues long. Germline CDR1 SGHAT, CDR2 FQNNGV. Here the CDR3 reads CASSLVRGIAGNEQFF. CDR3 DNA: TGTGCCAGCAGCTTAGTACGGGGAATAGCGGGAAATGAGCAGTTCTTC.

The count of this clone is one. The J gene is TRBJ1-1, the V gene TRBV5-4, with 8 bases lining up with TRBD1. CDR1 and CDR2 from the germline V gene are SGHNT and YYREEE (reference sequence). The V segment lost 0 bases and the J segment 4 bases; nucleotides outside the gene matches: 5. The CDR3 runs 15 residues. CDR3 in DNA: TGTGCCAGCAGCTTGGCCGAGGACAGGGTCACTGAAGCTTTCTTT. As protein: CASSLAEDRVTEAFF.

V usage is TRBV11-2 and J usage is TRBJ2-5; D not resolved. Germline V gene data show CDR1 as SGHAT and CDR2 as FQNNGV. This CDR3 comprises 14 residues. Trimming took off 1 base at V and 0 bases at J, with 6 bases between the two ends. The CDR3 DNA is TGTGCCAGCAGCTTAGTGGTAAACCAAGAGACCCAGTACTTC. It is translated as CASSLVVNQETQYF. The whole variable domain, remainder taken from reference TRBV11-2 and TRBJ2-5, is EAGVAQSPRYKIIEKRQSVAFWCNPISGHATLYWYQQILGQGPKLLIQFQNNGVVDDSQLPKDRFSAERLKGVDSTLKIQPAKLEDSAVYLCASSLVVNQETQYFGPGTRLLVL.

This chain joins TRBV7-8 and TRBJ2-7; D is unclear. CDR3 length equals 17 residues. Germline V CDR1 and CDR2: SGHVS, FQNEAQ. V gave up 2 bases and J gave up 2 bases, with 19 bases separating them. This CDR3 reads CASSLSVLRIYPYEQYF. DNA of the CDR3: TGTGCCAGCAGCTTATCCGTACTCCGGATCTACCCCTACGAGCAGTACTTC.

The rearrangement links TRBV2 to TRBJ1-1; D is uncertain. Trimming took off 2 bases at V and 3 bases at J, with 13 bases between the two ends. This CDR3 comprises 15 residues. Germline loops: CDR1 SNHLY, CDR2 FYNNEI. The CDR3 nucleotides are TGTGCCAGCAGTGAACAGCTCCCATGGGACACTGAAGCTTTCTTT. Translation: CASSEQLPWDTEAFF.

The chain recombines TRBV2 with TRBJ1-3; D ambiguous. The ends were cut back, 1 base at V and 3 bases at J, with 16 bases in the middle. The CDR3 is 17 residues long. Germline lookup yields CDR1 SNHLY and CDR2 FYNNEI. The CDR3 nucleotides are TGTGCCAGCAGTGAAGAGACAAGGCGCTTTCGTGGAAACACCATATATTTT. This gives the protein CASSEETRRFRGNTIYF.

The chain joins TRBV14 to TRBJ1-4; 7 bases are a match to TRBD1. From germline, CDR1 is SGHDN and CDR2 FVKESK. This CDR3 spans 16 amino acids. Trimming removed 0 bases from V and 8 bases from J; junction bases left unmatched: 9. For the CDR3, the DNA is TGTGCCAGCAGCCAAGATTTGTACAGGGGAGGGGAAAAACTGTTTTTT. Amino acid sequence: CASSQDLYRGGEKLFF.

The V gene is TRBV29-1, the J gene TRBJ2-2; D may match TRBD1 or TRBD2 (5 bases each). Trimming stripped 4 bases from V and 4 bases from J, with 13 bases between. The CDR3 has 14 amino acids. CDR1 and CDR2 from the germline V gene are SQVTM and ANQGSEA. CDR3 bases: TGCAGCGTTGCCGGGACGGATCTCACCGGGGAGCTGTTTTTT. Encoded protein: CSVAGTDLTGELFF.

The CDR3 is CATSRDYSNTQYF. For the CDR3, the DNA is TGTGCCACCAGCAGAGATTACTCAAATACGCAGTATTTT. This chain joins TRBV15 and TRBJ2-3; D call uncertain. V was pared by 0 bases and J by 7 bases, with 8 bases between. The CDR3 contains 13 residues. Germline lookup yields CDR1 LNHNV and CDR2 YYDKDF (reference sequence).

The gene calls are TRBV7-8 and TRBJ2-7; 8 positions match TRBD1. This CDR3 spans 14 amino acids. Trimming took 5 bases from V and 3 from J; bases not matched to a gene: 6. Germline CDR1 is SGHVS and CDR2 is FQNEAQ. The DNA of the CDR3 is TGTGCCAGCAGCCCCCGGACAGGGCACTACGAGCAGTACTTC. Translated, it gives CASSPRTGHYEQYF.

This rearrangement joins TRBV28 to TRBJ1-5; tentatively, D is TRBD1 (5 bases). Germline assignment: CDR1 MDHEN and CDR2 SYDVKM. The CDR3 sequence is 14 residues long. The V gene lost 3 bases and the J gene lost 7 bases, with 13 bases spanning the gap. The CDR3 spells CASSLGGRGQPQHF. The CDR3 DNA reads TGTGCCAGCAGTTTGGGGGGGAGAGGGCAGCCCCAGCATTTT.

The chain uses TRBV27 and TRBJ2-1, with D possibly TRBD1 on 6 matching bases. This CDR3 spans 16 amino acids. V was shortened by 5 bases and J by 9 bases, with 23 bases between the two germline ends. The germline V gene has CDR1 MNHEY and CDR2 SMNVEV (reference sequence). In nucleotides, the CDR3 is TGTGCCAGCAGTCCACCCCCCAGTCCAGGGGTGGGTGAGCAGTTCTTC. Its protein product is CASSPPPSPGVGEQFF.

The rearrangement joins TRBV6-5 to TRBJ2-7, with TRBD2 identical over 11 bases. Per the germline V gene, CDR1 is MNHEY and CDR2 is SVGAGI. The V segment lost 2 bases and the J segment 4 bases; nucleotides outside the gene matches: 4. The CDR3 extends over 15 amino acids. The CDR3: CASSYGLAGSYEQYF. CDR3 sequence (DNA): TGTGCCAGCAGTTACGGACTAGCGGGTTCGTACGAGCAGTACTTC.

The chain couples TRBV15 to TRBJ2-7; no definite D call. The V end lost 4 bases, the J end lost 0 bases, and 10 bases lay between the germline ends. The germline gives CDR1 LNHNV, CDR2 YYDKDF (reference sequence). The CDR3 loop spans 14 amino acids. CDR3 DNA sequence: TGTGCCACCAGCAACGCTTTACACTCCTACGAGCAGTACTTC. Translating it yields CATSNALHSYEQYF.

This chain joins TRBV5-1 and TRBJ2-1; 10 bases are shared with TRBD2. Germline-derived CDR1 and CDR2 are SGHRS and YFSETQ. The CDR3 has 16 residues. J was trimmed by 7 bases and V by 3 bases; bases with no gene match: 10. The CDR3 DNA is TGCGCCAGCAGCTCGGAATTTAGCGGGAGGAGGAATGAGCAGTTCTTC. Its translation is CASSSEFSGRRNEQFF.

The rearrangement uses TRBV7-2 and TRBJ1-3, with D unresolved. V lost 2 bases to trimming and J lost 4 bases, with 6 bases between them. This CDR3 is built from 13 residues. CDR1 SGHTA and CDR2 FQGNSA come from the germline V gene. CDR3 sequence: CASSLLGGNTIYF. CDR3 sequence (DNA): TGTGCCAGCAGCTTACTGGGCGGAAACACCATATATTTT. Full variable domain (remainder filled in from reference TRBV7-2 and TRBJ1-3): GAGVSQSPSNKVTEKGKDVELRCDPISGHTALYWYRQSLGQGLEFLIYFQGNSAPDKSGLPSDRFSAERTGGSVSTLTIQRTQQEDSAVYLCASSLLGGNTIYFGEGSWLTVV.

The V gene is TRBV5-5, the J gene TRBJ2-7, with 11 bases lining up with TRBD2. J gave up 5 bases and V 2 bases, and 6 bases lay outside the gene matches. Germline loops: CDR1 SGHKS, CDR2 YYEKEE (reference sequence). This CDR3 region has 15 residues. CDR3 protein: CASSFQLAGDHEQYF. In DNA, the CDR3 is TGTGCCAGCAGCTTCCAACTAGCGGGAGACCACGAGCAGTACTTC. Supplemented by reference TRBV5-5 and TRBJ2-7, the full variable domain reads DAGVTQSPTHLIKTRGQQVTLRCSPISGHKSVSWYQQVLGQGPQFIFQYYEKEERGRGNFPDRFSARQFPNYSSELNVNALLLGDSALYLCASSFQLAGDHEQYFGPGTRLTVT.